The 30 T cell receptor beta chains reported below all come from one sample, sequenced in a study of Graves' ophthalmopathy and Graves' hyperthyroidism. For repertoire sequencing, the TCR beta CDR3 regions were amplified from RNA transcripts. The first-round RT-PCR employed HTBI primers together with the Qiagen OneStep RT-PCR kit. A multiplex PCR was then performed as the second round. TCRdb processed the multiplex PCR reads anew with MiXCR; each CDR3 protein has one entry. Altogether some 750,000 distinct CDR3 sequences are present, approximately 40% being singletons, with the ten largest covering 44%. Sequenced sample: peripheral blood. The receptor set was obtained from an adult man with Graves' ophthalmopathy.

On this clonotype itself: Relative to the germline gene, one junction end is altered; a read error may explain this. The chain recombines TRBV7-6 with TRBJ2-5; TRBD1 might be the D (6 bases). The CDR3 runs to 14 residues. Germline CDR1 is SGHVS and CDR2 is FNYEAQ. The CDR3 DNA reads as TGTGCCAGCAGCCCAAGGACAGCCCAAGAGACCCAGCACTTC. This sequence encodes CASSPRTAQETQHF.

This clonotype was observed at least ten times. V is TRBV5-5 and J is TRBJ1-2; 7 bases are a match to TRBD1. CDR3 length: 13 amino acids. The ends lost 2 bases at V and 13 bases at J; junction bases unmatched: 11. The germline gives CDR1 SGHKS, CDR2 YYEKEE (reference sequence). For the CDR3, the DNA is TGTGCCAGCAGCTTTGATGGGACAGCAGGGTCCACCTTC. Protein product: CASSFDGTAGSTF.

The sample holds a few counts of this clonotype. J is TRBJ2-7 and V is TRBV20-1; 7 nucleotides align to TRBD1. CDR3 length: 13 residues. V shed 2 bases and J 2 bases; nucleotides not matched to a gene: 3. CDR1 is DFQATT, CDR2 SNEGSKA, per germline (reference sequence). The CDR3 loop reads CSARKTGTYEQYF. CDR3 nucleotides: TGCAGTGCTAGAAAGACAGGGACCTACGAGCAGTACTTC.

Concerning this clonotype: Since the CDR3 does not end with the conserved phenylalanine or tryptophan, this likely comes from a read error. V gene TRBV20-1 combines with J gene TRBJ2-5; TRBD2 matches 13 bases. J lost 3 bases, V lost 2 bases, and 9 bases had no gene match. CDR1 and CDR2 (germline): DFQATT, SNEGSKA (reference sequence). The CDR3 totals 17 residues. CDR3 nucleotide sequence: TGCAGTGCTAGACCCCTTACCACTAGCGGGGGGGAAGAGACCCAGTACTGC. This codes for CSARPLTTSGGEETQYC.

Turning to this clonotype: The germline gene is not matched at one end of the junction; a read error may be the cause. This CDR3 is CDSSWDRDNEKLFF. The CDR3 DNA reads TGTGACAGCAGTTGGGACAGGGATAATGAAAAACTGTTTTTT. The chain carries TRBV12-3 or TRBV12-4 and TRBJ1-4; the match to TRBD1 covers 9 bases. The CDR3 contains 14 residues.

This clonotype was recorded a few times. This chain links TRBV10-2 with TRBJ1-1, with TRBD1 identical over 7 bases. V lost 8 bases to trimming and J lost 3 bases; unmatched junction nucleotides: 6. The CDR3 length is 13 residues. Germline V gene sequence: CDR1 WSHSY, CDR2 SAAADI. For the CDR3, the DNA is TGCGCCAGCGGCGAGGGGGCCTACACTGAAGCTTTCTTT. It specifies CASGEGAYTEAFF.

There are many counts of this clonotype. This CDR3 is CSARDQGGPSYEQYF. DNA for the CDR3: TGCAGTGCTAGAGATCAAGGAGGGCCTTCCTACGAGCAGTACTTC. V is TRBV20-1 and J is TRBJ2-7; D perhaps matches TRBD2 (6 bases). Germline CDR1 reads DFQATT; CDR2 reads SNEGSKA (reference sequence). The V gene lost 0 bases and the J gene lost 1 base, with 13 bases spanning the gap. CDR3 length: 15 residues.

There are a few counts of this clonotype. The gene calls are TRBV7-6 and TRBJ2-7; 7 bases line up with TRBD2. CDR3 length equals 15 residues. Germline lookup yields CDR1 SGHVS and CDR2 FNYEAQ. V dropped 1 base and J dropped 5; count of bases not matched to a gene: 8. CDR3 protein: CASSLGDYPRDEQYF. In DNA form, the CDR3 reads TGTGCCAGCAGCTTAGGGGACTACCCACGGGACGAGCAGTACTTC.

This chain links TRBV15 with TRBJ1-5; D gene ambiguous. V was clipped by 0 bases and J by 6 bases, with 18 bases between them. CDR3 length: 17 residues. CDR1 LNHNV and CDR2 YYDKDF come from the germline V gene (reference sequence). DNA for the CDR3: TGTGCCACCAGCAGAGATCCGCAGAGGGTAGGATTTCAGCCCCAGCATTTT. Translation gives CATSRDPQRVGFQPQHF.

This clonotype was counted ten times or more. The gene calls are TRBV29-1 and TRBJ1-2, with TRBD1 matching over 11 bases. This CDR3 comprises 16 residues. Losses at the gene ends were 6 bases for V and 7 bases for J; bases not matched to a gene: 16. CDR1 is SQVTM, CDR2 ANQGSEA, per germline. The CDR3 loop reads CSVTPPGQGVDGGYTF. CDR3 coding DNA: TGCAGCGTGACCCCTCCGGGACAGGGGGTTGATGGTGGCTACACCTTC.

This clonotype has at least ten counts. This chain uses TRBV10-3 with TRBJ1-1; 7 bases line up with TRBD1. The CDR3 length is 14 residues. The V segment lost 3 bases and the J segment 4 bases; nucleotides outside the gene matches: 5. The V gene's germline CDR1 is ENHRY and CDR2 SYGVKD. As DNA, the CDR3 is TGTGCCATCAGTGATGACAGGGTCGGCACTGAAGCTTTCTTT. This codes for CAISDDRVGTEAFF.

There are many counts of this clonotype. The chain employs TRBV15 and TRBJ1-2, with D hard to call. CDR3 length equals 16 residues. CDR1 is LNHNV and CDR2 is YYDKDF in the germline V gene (reference sequence). Trimming left V 1 base short and J 4 bases short, with 16 bases between. The CDR3 protein is CATSRGGQSSGYGYTF. Written as DNA, the CDR3 is TGTGCCACCAGCAGAGGAGGTCAGTCATCCGGCTATGGCTACACCTTC.

This clonotype came up many times. This chain joins TRBV2 and TRBJ1-6; TRBD1 matches 9 bases. The V segment lost 9 bases and the J segment 10 bases; nucleotides outside the gene matches: 13. This CDR3 has 15 amino acids. Germline V CDR1 and CDR2: SNHLY, FYNNEI. DNA for the CDR3: TGTGCCAGTCTTTTTGCCGGGACAGGGTCCTCACCCCTCCACTTT. Encoded protein: CASLFAGTGSSPLHF.

This clonotype was recorded many times. This chain's CDR3 is CASSLAGRHTNTGELFF. The CDR3 DNA is TGTGCCAGCAGCTTAGCGGGGAGACATACGAACACCGGGGAGCTGTTTTTT. This chain uses TRBV7-2 with TRBJ2-2; possible D gene TRBD2, 5 bases. The CDR3 consists of 17 residues. V lost 0 bases, J lost 0 bases, and 11 bases lay in between. Looked up from germline, CDR1 is SGHTA and CDR2 is FQGNSA.

This clonotype was observed a few times. The CDR3: CASSIGQGDYEQYF. The DNA for the CDR3 is TGTGCCAGTAGTATTGGACAGGGGGACTACGAGCAGTACTTC. This chain links TRBV19 with TRBJ2-7; TRBD1 matches 10 bases. This CDR3 contains 14 residues. Germline trimming cut 3 bases from V and 3 bases from J; bases unmatched to any gene: 2. Germline CDR1 is LNHDA and CDR2 is SQIVND (reference sequence).

In its sample, this clonotype was seen many times. V is TRBV29-1 and J is TRBJ1-2; TRBD1 agrees at 8 bases. J gave up 6 bases and V 6 bases, and 3 bases lay outside the gene matches. Germline assignment: CDR1 SQVTM and CDR2 ANQGSEA. The length of the CDR3 is 11 residues. CDR3 region: CSVGQGNGYTF. CDR3 bases: TGCAGCGTCGGACAGGGAAATGGCTACACCTTC. Complete variable domain (other parts from reference TRBV29-1 and TRBJ1-2): SAVISQKPSRDICQRGTSLTIQCQVDSQVTMMFWYRQQPGQSLTLIATANQGSEATYESGFVIDKFPISRPNLTFSTLTVSNMSPEDSSIYLCSVGQGNGYTFGSGTRLTVV.

In its sample, this clonotype was seen a few times. This chain links TRBV4-1 with TRBJ1-3, with unresolved D. Per the germline V gene, CDR1 is MGHRA and CDR2 is YSYEKL. The length of the CDR3 is 14 residues. V lost 2 bases and J lost 4, with 9 bases in between. CDR3 protein: CASSQPQQGNTIYF. The CDR3 coding sequence is TGCGCCAGCAGCCAACCCCAACAAGGAAACACCATATATTTT.

This rearrangement joins TRBV11-2 to TRBJ1-2; D perhaps matches TRBD1 (5 bases). The CDR3 sequence is 14 residues long. Germline V CDR1 and CDR2: SGHAT, FQNNGV. The ends were cut back, 5 bases at V and 7 bases at J, with 17 bases in the middle. The CDR3 protein is CASSPRGGTAGYTF. As DNA, the CDR3 is TGTGCCAGCAGCCCACGGGGCGGGACGGCTGGCTACACCTTC.

There are a few counts of this clonotype. The CDR3 DNA sequence: TGTGCCAGCAGCCCAGCGGGAGGGGGCAACGAGCAGTACTTC. This codes for CASSPAGGGNEQYF. This rearrangement joins TRBV7-9 to TRBJ2-7, with TRBD2 identical over 10 bases. CDR3 length: 14 amino acids. V shed 5 bases, J shed 5 bases, and the junction held 6 bases outside the gene matches. CDR1 is SEHNR and CDR2 is FQNEAQ in the germline V gene (reference sequence).

Regarding this clonotype: A much larger clone is a single base away; this may be a read error. J is TRBJ2-5 and V is TRBV7-2; D call uncertain. This CDR3 is built from 13 residues. Germline V gene sequence: CDR1 SGHTA, CDR2 FQGNSA. In nucleotides, the CDR3 is TGTGTCAGCAGCCCAGACCGTAAAGAGACCCAGTACTTC. It encodes CVSSPDRKETQYF.

This clonotype was observed a few times. Mismatch with germline at one junction end may stem from a read error. J is TRBJ2-7 and V is TRBV19; 7 bases fit TRBD2. This CDR3 has 15 amino acids. The V gene's germline CDR1 is LNHDA and CDR2 SQIVND (reference sequence). The CDR3 loop is CASSEEGTTSYEQYF. CDR3 bases: TGTGCTAGTAGCGAGGAGGGGACTACCTCCTACGAGCAGTACTTC. The full variable domain, rest sourced from reference TRBV19 and TRBJ2-7, is DGGITQSPKYLFRKEGQNVTLSCEQNLNHDAMYWYRQDPGQGLRLIYYSQIVNDFQKGDIAEGYSVSREKKESFPLTVTSAQKNPTAFYLCASSEEGTTSYEQYFGPGTRLTVT.

About this clonotype: An end of the junction differs from the germline gene, which may be a read error. This rearrangement joins TRBV24-1 to TRBJ1-5, with unresolved D. Germline V lookup: CDR1 KGHDR, CDR2 SFDVKD. The CDR3 runs 13 residues. CDR3 DNA: TGTGCCAGCAGTTGGGTAGGGTTTCAGCCCCAGCATTTT. Amino acids: CASSWVGFQPQHF.

This clonotype occurred once. Sequence at one end of the junction differs from germline and may be a read error. The chain joins TRBV9 to TRBJ2-5; weak D call: TRBD2 (6 bases). Looked up from germline, CDR1 is SGDLS and CDR2 is YYNGEE. This CDR3 is 14 amino acids long. The CDR3 DNA reads as TGTGCCAGCTCAGACCAACAAACGGGACTCGCTCTAGACTTC. Translating it yields CASSDQQTGLALDF.

The chain uses TRBV25-1 and TRBJ2-5, with TRBD1 identical over 10 bases. The CDR3 extends over 15 amino acids. The V and J ends lost 5 bases and 4 bases, in that order; junction bases with no gene match: 7. Germline CDR1 and CDR2: MGHDK and SYGVNS. The CDR3 sequence is CASSTTTGGLETQYF. The CDR3 nucleotides read TGTGCCAGCAGTACGACGACAGGGGGCCTAGAGACCCAGTACTTC.

The chain carries TRBV7-2 and TRBJ2-3; maybe TRBD1 (5 bases). Per the germline V gene, CDR1 is SGHTA and CDR2 is FQGNSA. Trimming removed 4 bases from V and 2 bases from J, with 19 bases in between. This CDR3 is built from 17 residues. The CDR3 coding sequence is TGTGCCAGCAGCTATACCCAAGGCAGGGTATACACAGATACGCAGTATTTT. This encodes CASSYTQGRVYTDTQYF.

On this clonotype itself: Since a much larger clone is just one base distant, this may be a read error. The conserved final phenylalanine or tryptophan is absent from the CDR3, which likely points to a read error. The V call is TRBV5-5, the J call TRBJ2-5; weak D call: TRBD2 (6 bases). The germline V and J ends were trimmed by 1 base and 5 bases, with 18 bases remaining between them. The CDR3 sequence is 16 residues long. From germline, CDR1 is SGHKS and CDR2 YYEKEE (reference sequence). In DNA, the CDR3 is TGTGCCAGCAGCTTGCCCCGGACTACCAACACGGAGACCCAGTACGTC. This gives the protein CASSLPRTTNTETQYV.

In the case of this clonotype: One junction end does not reproduce the germline sequence, and a read error may be involved. The chain uses TRBV9 and TRBJ1-1, with no clear D. This CDR3 has 13 amino acids. Looked up from germline, CDR1 is SGDLS and CDR2 is YYNGEE. The CDR3 loop is CAGSVAGNTEAFF. The CDR3 DNA sequence: TGTGCCGGCAGCGTAGCGGGCAACACTGAAGCTTTCTTT.

V gene TRBV7-9 combines with J gene TRBJ2-1, with D possibly matching TRBD2 (6 bases). Trimming removed 1 base at V and 0 bases at J, with 10 bases between. Germline V gene sequence: CDR1 SEHNR, CDR2 FQNEAQ (reference sequence). The CDR3 runs to 16 residues. CDR3 DNA sequence: TGTGCCAGCAGCTTAGGTAGCGGACCCTCCTACAATGAGCAGTTCTTC. This sequence encodes CASSLGSGPSYNEQFF.

This clonotype was found once. The chain employs TRBV7-9 and TRBJ2-2, with D tentatively TRBD2 (5 bases). The ends were cut back, 1 base at V and 6 bases at J, with 9 bases in the middle. This CDR3 is built from 14 residues. Per germline, CDR1 SEHNR and CDR2 FQNEAQ (reference sequence). The CDR3, as DNA: TGTGCCAGCAGCTTAGGTGGCGGGCCCGGGGAGCTGTTTTTT. This gives the protein CASSLGGGPGELFF.

This sequence joins TRBV9 and TRBJ2-2; 8 bases map to TRBD1. With 6 bases clipped from V and 7 bases from J, the junction kept 11 bases outside the gene matches. This CDR3 spans 15 amino acids. The germline V gene has CDR1 SGDLS and CDR2 YYNGEE. The chain's CDR3 is CASNKLDRGGGELFF. The CDR3 DNA is TGTGCCAGCAACAAACTTGACAGGGGTGGCGGGGAGCTGTTTTTT.